This entry features one T cell receptor (beta chain) sequence. Method: immunoSEQ multiplex PCR; TCRdb's copy keeps in-frame clones and lacks some. This table has roughly 150,000 clones, about nine tenths appearing once. The V gene's germline CDR1 is SGHRS and CDR2 YFSETQ. The CDR3 loop spans 16 amino acids. Deletions cut 0 bases from V and 0 bases from J, with 13 bases between. This sample is drawn from a study of T cell responses to AZD1222 COVID-19 vaccine. The specimen comprised peripheral blood, sampled 28 days after the second AZD1222 dose. The chain employs TRBV5-1 and TRBJ2-7; D ambiguous. This TCR was recovered from an adult who received the AZD1222 COVID-19 vaccine. The DNA for the CDR3 is TGCGCCAGCAGCTTGGATGCCAGCAGGAGCTCCTACGAGCAGTACTTC. Its protein is CASSLDASRSSYEQYF.